This T cell receptor (beta chain) was identified during a study of T-cell memory formation after mild COVID-19. A single record per CDR3 protein comes from TCRdb applying MiXCR to the 5' RACE reads. The repertoire holds just over 300,000 distinct CDR3 sequences, with 19% as singletons. Trimming took off 2 bases at V and 5 bases at J, with 9 bases between the two ends. Per germline, CDR1 KGHSH and CDR2 LQKENI. The CDR3 is made up of 13 amino acids. The origin of this receptor is a man between 18 and 35 years old who had mild COVID-19 (a few samples of this study predate the infection). Cell type and time point are not known. V and J are TRBV18 and TRBJ2-5, with D perhaps TRBD2 (6 bases). Sequencing used PBMCs or a T cell subset sorted from them (not recorded which). CDR3: CASSPAGLETQYF. In DNA, the CDR3 is TGTGCCAGCTCACCAGCGGGACTCGAGACCCAGTACTTC.